The rows below give T cell receptor beta chains drawn from one sample of a study of shared clonotypes between healthy human individuals. Produced via immunoSEQ multiplex PCR; TCRdb's table is partial and in-frame only. The sample comprises about 300,000 clones, over 65% of which are singletons, and 10% rests with the top ten. Material for sequencing was memory CD4+ T cells sorted from blood. Receptors were obtained from a man aged 25-45 years in good health. The conserved cysteine and the conserved F or W are not part of the CDR3 here.

TRBJ2-7	TRBV27	ASSSRPGGEQY
TRBJ1-1	TRBV11-2	ASSPPDWRENTEAF
TRBJ1-2	TRBV28	ASRGTYNYGYT
TRBJ2-3	TRBV7-3	ASSPSRSTDTQY
TRBJ2-7	TRBV29-1	SVADSAHEQY
TRBJ2-7	TRBV15	ATSRDGGQDEQY
TRBJ2-2	TRBV6-1	ASTPRAKTGELF
TRBJ1-4	TRBV6-1	ASSPQGAANEKLF
TRBJ2-1	TRBV10-3	AISTLRGSYNEQF
TRBJ2-3	TRBV7-2	ASSLRSLGDTQY
TRBJ1-1	TRBV7-2	ASSPQGQGNTEAF
TRBJ1-5	TRBV5-4	ASSLSRTVVSMGHQPQH
TRBJ1-2	TRBV29-1	SVVGTGHYGYT
TRBJ2-1	TRBV4-3	ASSQGLANEQF
TRBJ1-2	TRBV2	ASSEWTNSGYT
TRBJ1-1	TRBV5-1	ASSLQGGVSEAF
TRBJ1-1	TRBV18	ASSPIQAQNTEAF